A selection of T cell receptor beta chains follows, all from one sample in a study of molecular identifiers for immune sequencing clone quantification. MiXCR, applied by TCRdb to the PCR reads, yields one record per CDR3 protein. Of about 510,000 distinct CDR3 sequences listed, approximately 25% were seen once; the top ten hold around 0.78%. What was sequenced was naive CD8+ T cells from blood, with Jurkat cell RNA spiked in. The origin of the receptors is a human donor in good health. Some libraries in this study had Jurkat cell RNA spiked in. Both conserved end residues are part of each CDR3. D genes are given only for firm matches. Not every row has a clone size; where given, it reads once, few, many or a size class.

D | J | length | V | size | CDR3 | DNA
. | TRBJ2-6 | 13 | TRBV3-1 | . | CASSPPAANVLPF | TGTGCCAGCAGCCCCCCTGCAGCCAACGTCCTGCCTTTC
TRBD1 | TRBJ2-4 | 18 | TRBV19 | few | CASSIVPGQGLAKNVQYF | TGTGCCAGTAGTATAGTTCCGGGACAGGGATTAGCCAAAAACGTTCAGTACTTC
. | TRBJ1-2 | 14 | TRBV2 | . | CASSEARAVYGYTF | TGTGCCAGCAGTGAAGCGCGGGCAGTTTATGGCTACACCTTC
. | TRBJ2-5 | 15 | TRBV4-2 | many | CASSQDLTAQETQYF | TGTGCCAGCAGCCAAGATTTGACAGCCCAAGAGACCCAGTACTTC
. | TRBJ1-4 | 12 | TRBV27 | . | CASGQFLEKLFF | TGTGCCAGCGGACAGTTTCTAGAAAAACTGTTTTTT
. | TRBJ2-7 | 15 | TRBV4-1 | many | CASSQGGGWGNEQYF | TGCGCCAGCAGCCAAGGCGGAGGATGGGGGAACGAGCAGTACTTC
. | TRBJ2-7 | 12 | TRBV7-2 | many | CASSPPRGEQYF | TGTGCCAGCAGCCCGCCACGAGGAGAGCAGTACTTC
TRBD2 | TRBJ2-2 | 18 | TRBV6-5 | . | CASSSRVTSGANTGELFF | TGTGCCAGCAGTTCAAGGGTGACTAGCGGCGCGAACACCGGGGAGCTGTTTTTT
. | TRBJ1-1 | 14 | TRBV13 | many | CASSFRDMNTEAFF | TGTGCCAGCAGCTTCAGAGACATGAACACTGAAGCTTTCTTT
TRBD1 | TRBJ2-3 | 16 | TRBV3-1 | . | CASSQPRDRHTDTQYF | TGTGCCAGCAGCCAACCCCGGGACAGACACACAGATACGCAGTATTTT
. | TRBJ1-1 | 12 | TRBV7-9 | few | CASSLVSPEAFF | TGTGCCAGCAGCTTAGTATCCCCCGAAGCTTTCTTT
. | TRBJ1-1 | 16 | TRBV3-2 | . | CASSSLGRGLNTEAFF | TGTGCCAGCAGCTCTCTAGGGAGGGGACTGAACACTGAAGCTTTCTTT
. | TRBJ2-7 | 11 | TRBV10-3 | many | CAISTGYEQYF | TGTGCCATCAGTACCGGCTACGAGCAGTACTTC
TRBD2 | TRBJ2-5 | 17 | TRBV9 | . | CASSGRVGSGGKETQYF | TGTGCCAGCAGCGGTAGGGTCGGTAGCGGGGGGAAAGAGACCCAGTACTTC
TRBD1 | TRBJ1-1 | 19 | TRBV6-2/TRBV6-3 | many | CASSYSLTGSPAGDTEAFF | TGTGCCAGCAGTTACTCCCTGACAGGGAGTCCCGCGGGGGACACTGAAGCTTTCTTT
TRBD2 | TRBJ2-5 | 16 | TRBV3-1 | . | CASSHRLAGGFETQYF | TGTGCCAGCAGCCATCGATTAGCGGGAGGATTTGAGACCCAGTACTTC
. | TRBJ2-2 | 12 | TRBV6-2/TRBV6-3 | many | CASSYGAGELFF | TGTGCCAGCAGTTACGGAGCCGGGGAGCTGTTTTTT
. | TRBJ2-1 | 16 | TRBV20-1 | . | CSARDEGGHRYNEQFF | TGCAGTGCTAGAGATGAGGGGGGGCATAGATACAATGAGCAGTTCTTC
. | TRBJ2-7 | 14 | TRBV5-1 | few | CASSLSSELYEQYF | TGCGCCAGCAGCTTGTCTTCGGAGCTCTACGAGCAGTACTTC
. | TRBJ2-7 | 17 | TRBV7-2 | few | CASSLGGPRGGDYEQYF | TGTGCCAGCAGCTTAGGAGGTCCGCGGGGCGGGGATTACGAGCAGTACTTC
. | TRBJ2-7 | 19 | TRBV9 | . | CASTAARPSLGGLSYEQYF | TGTGCCAGCACCGCAGCCCGACCGAGCCTCGGGGGACTCTCCTACGAGCAGTACTTC
. | TRBJ2-5 | 13 | TRBV29-1 | many | CSVVGGVLGTQYF | TGCAGCGTTGTAGGCGGAGTCCTAGGGACCCAGTACTTC
. | TRBJ2-1 | 18 | TRBV15 | . | CATSRDPPGGLEGNEQFF | TGTGCCACCAGCAGAGATCCTCCGGGCGGCTTGGAGGGTAATGAGCAGTTCTTC
TRBD1 | TRBJ2-7 | 14 | TRBV5-4 | few | CASSPGQGMYEQYF | TGTGCCAGCAGCCCCGGACAGGGAATGTACGAGCAGTACTTC
. | TRBJ1-5 | 11 | TRBV29-1 | many | CSVNEGDIQHF | TGCAGCGTGAACGAGGGGGACATCCAGCATTTT
TRBD2 | TRBJ2-7 | 15 | TRBV6-4 | once | CASSALAGASYEQYF | TGTGCCAGCAGTGCACTAGCGGGAGCATCCTACGAGCAGTACTTC
. | TRBJ1-5 | 14 | TRBV28 | few | CASSLDTLNQPQHF | TGTGCCAGCAGTTTAGACACCTTAAATCAGCCCCAGCATTTT
TRBD1 | TRBJ1-4 | 15 | TRBV5-6 | few | CASSLDGTGHECLFF | TGTGCCAGCAGCTTGGATGGGACAGGGCACGAATGCCTGTTTTTT
. | TRBJ2-5 | 15 | TRBV20-1 | . | CSARDVVAGQETQYF | TGCAGTGCTAGAGATGTCGTGGCGGGACAAGAGACCCAGTACTTC
. | TRBJ2-3 | 14 | TRBV6-2/TRBV6-3 | . | CASSLDFNTDTQYF | TGTGCCAGCAGTCTGGACTTTAACACAGATACGCAGTATTTT
. | TRBJ1-5 | 16 | TRBV20-1 | . | CSARDKRGSGNQPQHF | TGCAGTGCTAGAGATAAGCGGGGGTCGGGCAATCAGCCCCAGCATTTT
. | TRBJ2-2 | 16 | TRBV6-1 | many | CASSEKSEPNTGELFF | TGTGCCAGCAGTGAAAAATCAGAACCGAACACCGGGGAGCTGTTTTTT
. | TRBJ1-5 | 13 | TRBV6-6 | . | CASSPTWIGPQHF | TGTGCCAGCAGCCCCACATGGATAGGGCCCCAGCATTTT
. | TRBJ2-7 | 15 | TRBV7-9 | many | CASSTRDMTIHEQYF | TGTGCCAGCAGCACCCGGGACATGACAATCCACGAGCAGTACTTC
TRBD1 | TRBJ2-7 | 16 | TRBV4-1 | . | CASSQGQGSLNYEQYF | TGCGCCAGCAGCCAGGGACAGGGGAGCCTGAACTACGAGCAGTACTTC
TRBD2 | TRBJ2-7 | 16 | TRBV18 | once | CASSPGLAGDWGEKYF | TGTGCCAGCTCACCTGGACTAGCGGGAGATTGGGGCGAGAAGTACTTC
TRBD1 | TRBJ1-2 | 13 | TRBV20-1 | . | CSAGGQGDYGYTF | TGCAGTGCTGGGGGACAGGGAGACTATGGCTACACCTTC
. | TRBJ2-1 | 15 | TRBV18 | . | CASSPTGSQYNEQFF | TGTGCCAGCTCACCAACAGGGTCTCAATACAATGAGCAGTTCTTC
. | TRBJ2-2 | 14 | TRBV5-5 | few | CASSFGATTGELFF | TGTGCCAGCAGCTTCGGGGCAACCACCGGGGAGCTGTTTTTT
. | TRBJ2-3 | 15 | TRBV4-3 | . | CASSLSRDTSDTQYF | TGCGCCAGCAGCTTAAGCCGGGACACCTCTGATACGCAGTATTTT
. | TRBJ1-6 | 14 | TRBV3-1 | . | CASSQASSASPLHF | TGTGCCAGCAGCCAAGCCTCATCAGCCTCACCCCTCCACTTT
. | TRBJ1-1 | 17 | TRBV4-3 | many | CASSQEVEGWLNTEAFF | TGCGCCAGCAGCCAAGAGGTAGAAGGCTGGCTGAACACTGAAGCTTTCTTT
. | TRBJ2-3 | 16 | TRBV28 | . | CASRTRSRGGIDTQYF | TGTGCCAGCAGAACCAGGAGCAGGGGAGGGATCGATACGCAGTATTTT
. | TRBJ2-1 | 12 | TRBV10-3 | few | CAISDVQNGQFF | TGTGCCATCAGTGACGTGCAGAATGGGCAGTTCTTC
. | TRBJ2-1 | 12 | TRBV3-2 | few | CASSQSEGRKLF | TGTGCCAGCAGCCAAAGCGAGGGGCGGAAGCTCTTC
. | TRBJ2-7 | 13 | TRBV20-1 | few | CSARGDCRYEQYF | TGCAGTGCTAGAGGGGACTGCCGGTACGAGCAGTACTTC
. | TRBJ2-3 | 14 | TRBV4-2 | . | CASSQVVTTDTQYF | TGTGCCAGCAGCCAAGTCGTCACCACAGATACGCAGTATTTT
. | TRBJ2-5 | 17 | TRBV6-2/TRBV6-3 | . | CASSPGFGLAAQETQYF | TGTGCCAGCAGTCCAGGTTTCGGGTTAGCGGCCCAAGAGACCCAGTACTTC
TRBD1 | TRBJ2-1 | 17 | TRBV10-3 | . | CAISGFGQGALVDEQFF | TGTGCCATCAGTGGATTCGGTCAGGGGGCCCTTGTAGATGAGCAGTTCTTC
TRBD1 | TRBJ1-2 | 13 | TRBV6-5 | many | CASSLDRGHGYTF | TGTGCCAGCAGTCTGGACAGGGGGCATGGCTACACCTTC
TRBD1 | TRBJ2-5 | 16 | TRBV4-3 | many | CASSQESTGGLETQYF | TGCGCCAGCAGCCAAGAATCGACAGGGGGCCTCGAGACCCAGTACTTC
TRBD2 | TRBJ2-1 | 18 | TRBV5-3 | . | CASKGWGNQREGYNAQFF | TGTGCCAGCAAGGGGTGGGGCAATCAGCGGGAGGGCTACAATGCGCAGTTCTTC
. | TRBJ1-1 | 14 | TRBV30 | few | CAWSVGSGNTEAFF | TGTGCCTGGAGTGTCGGATCGGGAAACACTGAAGCTTTCTTT
. | TRBJ2-1 | 15 | TRBV4-3 | . | CASSQDRVPHNEQFF | TGCGCCAGCAGCCAAGATCGCGTCCCCCACAATGAGCAGTTCTTC
TRBD1 | TRBJ2-3 | 14 | TRBV4-1 | many | CASSPGQGPDTQYF | TGTGCCAGCAGCCCCGGACAGGGTCCAGATACGCAGTATTTT
TRBD1 | TRBJ2-7 | 14 | TRBV6-5 | . | CASSYQDRGHERYF | TGTGCCAGCAGTTATCAGGACAGGGGACACGAGCGGTACTTC
. | TRBJ2-3 | 15 | TRBV4-2 | . | CASSPTDLRTDTQYF | TGTGCCAGCAGCCCGACAGACTTACGCACAGATACGCAGTATTTT
. | TRBJ2-5 | 14 | TRBV3-1 | few | CASSNGTRGKTQYF | TGTGCCAGCAGCAATGGCACCAGGGGTAAGACCCAGTACTTC